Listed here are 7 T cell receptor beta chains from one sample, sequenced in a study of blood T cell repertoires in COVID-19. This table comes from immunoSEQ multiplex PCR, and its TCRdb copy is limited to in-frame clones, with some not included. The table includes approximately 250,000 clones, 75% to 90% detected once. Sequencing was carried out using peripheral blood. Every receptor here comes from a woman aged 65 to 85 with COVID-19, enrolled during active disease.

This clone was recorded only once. CDR3 residues: CASSFGTVETQYF. In nucleotides, the CDR3 is TGTGCCAGCAGTTTTGGGACAGTCGAGACCCAGTACTTC. The J gene is TRBJ2-5, the V gene TRBV12-3 or TRBV12-4; the match to TRBD1 covers 7 bases. This CDR3 is built from 13 residues. Trimming cost V 3 bases and J 5 bases; bases outside gene matches: 3.

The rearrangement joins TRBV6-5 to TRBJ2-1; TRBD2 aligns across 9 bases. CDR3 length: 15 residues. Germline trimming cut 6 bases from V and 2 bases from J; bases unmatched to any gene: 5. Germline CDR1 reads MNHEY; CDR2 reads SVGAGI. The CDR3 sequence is CASRWTSETYNEQFF. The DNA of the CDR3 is TGTGCCAGCAGGTGGACTAGCGAAACCTACAATGAGCAGTTCTTC.

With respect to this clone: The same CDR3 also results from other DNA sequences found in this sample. The CDR3 DNA reads TGTGCCAGCAGTTTTCGGGGAGAGACCCAGTACTTC. This translates into CASSFRGETQYF. The chain combines TRBV27 with TRBJ2-5, with a tentative D call TRBD2 (5 bases). V dropped 3 bases and J dropped 4 bases, with 6 bases sitting between them. Per the germline V gene, CDR1 is MNHEY and CDR2 is SMNVEV (reference sequence). This CDR3 has 12 amino acids.

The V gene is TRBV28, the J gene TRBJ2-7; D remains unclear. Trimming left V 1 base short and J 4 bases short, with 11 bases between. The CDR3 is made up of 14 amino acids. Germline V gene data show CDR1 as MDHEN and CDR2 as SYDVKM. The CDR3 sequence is CASSLLTSQYEQYF. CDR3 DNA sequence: TGTGCCAGCAGTTTATTGACATCACAATACGAGCAGTACTTC.

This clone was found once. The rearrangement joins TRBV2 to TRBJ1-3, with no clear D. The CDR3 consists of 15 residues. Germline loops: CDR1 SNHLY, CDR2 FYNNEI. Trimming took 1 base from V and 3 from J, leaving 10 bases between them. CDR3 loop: CASSEDRVVGNTIYF. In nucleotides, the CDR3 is TGTGCCAGCAGTGAAGACCGGGTGGTTGGAAACACCATATATTTT.

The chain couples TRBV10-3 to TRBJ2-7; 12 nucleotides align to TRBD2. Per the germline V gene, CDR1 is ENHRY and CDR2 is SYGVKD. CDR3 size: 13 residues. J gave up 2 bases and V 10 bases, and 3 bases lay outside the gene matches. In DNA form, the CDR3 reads TGTGCCAGCGGACTAGCGGGACCCTACGAGCAGTACTTC. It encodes CASGLAGPYEQYF.

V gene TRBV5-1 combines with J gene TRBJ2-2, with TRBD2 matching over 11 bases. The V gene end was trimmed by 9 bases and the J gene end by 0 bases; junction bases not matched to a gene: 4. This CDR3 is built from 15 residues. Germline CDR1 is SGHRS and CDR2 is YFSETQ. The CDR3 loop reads CAIRLAGTNTGELFF. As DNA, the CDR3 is TGCGCCATCAGACTAGCGGGGACGAACACCGGGGAGCTGTTTTTT.